These 21 T cell receptor beta chains were all obtained from the same sample, sequenced in a study of blood T cells in healthy people across ages. Primers used in a second PCR of about 6 to 11 cycles were a sample-barcoded 5' primer and a J-beta primer mix. TCRdb itself ran the 5' RACE reads through MiXCR, one entry per CDR3 protein. The repertoire holds about a million distinct CDR3 sequences, 35% to 40% seen once, with around 14% in the top ten. The sample was blood. These TCRs come from a man between 18 and 35 years old in good health.

This clonotype was seen a handful of times. The rearrangement links TRBV7-2 to TRBJ2-3; no clear D gene. Per germline, CDR1 SGHTA and CDR2 FQGNSA. CDR3 length equals 17 residues. V gave up 1 base and J gave up 7 bases, with 21 bases separating them. As DNA, the CDR3 is TGTGCCAGCAGCTTAGTAGCCGCCCTAGTGGGGTCAAATACGCAGTATTTT. Protein product: CASSLVAALVGSNTQYF.

The V gene is TRBV7-9, the J gene TRBJ1-5, with 10 bases that match TRBD1. Germline V gives CDR1 SEHNR, CDR2 FQNEAQ (reference sequence). The CDR3 has 15 amino acids. With 5 bases clipped from V and 6 bases from J, the junction kept 7 bases outside the gene matches. The CDR3 protein is CASSPGTGVLQPQHF. The CDR3 DNA reads as TGTGCCAGCAGCCCCGGGACAGGGGTTCTTCAGCCCCAGCATTTT.

V usage is TRBV4-3 and J usage is TRBJ2-3, with D uncertain. The V and J ends lost 0 bases and 3 bases respectively, with 10 bases between them. Per germline, CDR1 LGHNA and CDR2 YSLEER. This CDR3 has 15 residues. The CDR3 loop is CASSQEDHGTDTQYF. CDR3 bases: TGCGCCAGCAGCCAAGAAGATCACGGGACAGATACGCAGTATTTT.

The chain couples TRBV6-1 to TRBJ1-2; 7 bases align to TRBD1. Trimming took 2 bases from V and 3 from J; bases not matched to a gene: 3. The CDR3 loop spans 14 amino acids. Per the germline V gene, CDR1 is MNHNS and CDR2 is SASEGT. The CDR3: CASSETDRHYGYTF. Written as DNA, the CDR3 is TGTGCCAGCAGTGAAACGGACAGGCACTATGGCTACACCTTC.

This clonotype was seen at least ten times. J is TRBJ2-3 and V is TRBV7-2, with 7 bases that match TRBD2. This CDR3 has 14 amino acids. The junction had 2 bases not matched to a gene; V was cut back by 4 bases and J by 1 base. The germline CDR1 and CDR2 sequences are SGHTA and FQGNSA. The DNA of the CDR3 is TGTGCCAGCAGCTCTAGCGGCCGCACAGATACGCAGTATTTT. The encoded protein is CASSSSGRTDTQYF.

This clonotype was recorded a few times. The rearrangement uses TRBV7-2 and TRBJ2-5; no firm D call. The J call is in doubt because the DNA end fits TRBJ2-7 better. Per the germline V gene, CDR1 is SGHTA and CDR2 is FQGNSA. The CDR3 covers 15 residues. DNA of the CDR3: TGTGCCAGCAGCTTAGATTCCTGGCCGGTAAACGAGCAGTACTTC. Amino acids: CASSLDSWPVNEQYF.

This clonotype was counted ten times or more. The V gene is TRBV9, the J gene TRBJ2-7; 7 positions match TRBD1. The CDR3 is made up of 14 amino acids. Germline values: CDR1 SGDLS, CDR2 YYNGEE. V trimming: 4 bases; J trimming: 3 bases; junction bases outside the gene matches: 7. The CDR3 loop is CASSSGRDSYEQYF. Written as DNA, the CDR3 is TGTGCCAGCAGCTCCGGCCGGGACAGCTACGAGCAGTACTTC.

The chain recombines TRBV4-1 with TRBJ1-6; no firm D call. Germline CDR1 reads MGHRA; CDR2 reads YSYEKL. The CDR3 is 16 residues long. Deletions cut 1 base from V and 10 bases from J, with 17 bases between. The chain's CDR3 is CASSQGAAYGRSPLHF. In nucleotides, the CDR3 is TGCGCCAGCAGCCAAGGGGCAGCGTATGGTCGATCACCCCTCCACTTT.

The J gene is TRBJ1-2, the V gene TRBV25-1; D unclear. CDR3 size: 14 residues. The germline V gene encodes CDR1 MGHDK and CDR2 SYGVNS. V shed 3 bases and J shed 8 bases, with 16 bases lying between them. The CDR3 nucleotides are TGTGCCAGCAGTGACTCTGGAGTGCTTCGGGGCTACACCTTC. Protein: CASSDSGVLRGYTF.

Comments on this clonotype: The germline gene is not matched at one end of the junction; a read error may be the cause. The chain couples TRBV12-3 or TRBV12-4 to TRBJ1-2, with 9 bases lining up with TRBD1. CDR3 length: 14 amino acids. The CDR3 DNA reads as TGTGCCAGCAGTAACCGGGACAGGGTCGGTGGCTGCACCTTC. This codes for CASSNRDRVGGCTF.

This clonotype was detected only a few times. V usage is TRBV6-6 and J usage is TRBJ1-4, with 11 bases matching TRBD1. Unmatched junction bases numbered 5, after V lost 4 bases and J lost 7 bases. There are 15 residues in the CDR3. CDR1 MNHNY and CDR2 SVGAGI come from the germline V gene (reference sequence). The CDR3 spells CASSFGTGGGEKLFF. CDR3 DNA sequence: TGTGCCAGCAGTTTTGGGACAGGGGGAGGTGAAAAACTGTTTTTT.

In this sample, this clonotype turned up once. One junction end disagrees with the germline gene, perhaps due to a read error. The V gene is TRBV25-1, the J gene TRBJ2-5, with TRBD1 as a possible D gene (5 bases). Germline V gene sequence: CDR1 MGHDK, CDR2 SYGVNS. The CDR3 spans 12 residues. Here the CDR3 DNA reads TGTACCAGCAGTCAGGGTGAAGAGACCCAGTACTTC. Its protein product is CTSSQGEETQYF.

This rearrangement joins TRBV2 to TRBJ1-1; unclear D gene. CDR3 length equals 15 residues. The V end was cut by 4 bases, the J end by 1 base, with 13 bases between. Per the germline V gene, CDR1 is SNHLY and CDR2 is FYNNEI. The chain's CDR3 is CASSAQSGENTEAFF. The DNA for the CDR3 is TGTGCCAGCAGTGCCCAATCCGGAGAGAACACTGAAGCTTTCTTT. The full variable domain, rest sourced from reference TRBV2 and TRBJ1-1, is EPEVTQTPSHQVTQMGQEVILRCVPISNHLYFYWYRQILGQKVEFLVSFYNNEISEKSEIFDDQFSVERPDGSNFTLKIRSTKLEDSAMYFCASSAQSGENTEAFFGQGTRLTVV.

This clonotype was counted between two and nine times. This sequence joins TRBV18 and TRBJ1-1; D gene unclear. Trimming took off 5 bases at V and 0 bases at J, with 13 bases between the two ends. This CDR3 is 15 amino acids long. Germline V lookup: CDR1 KGHSH, CDR2 LQKENI. The CDR3 here is CASSFSPRMNTEAFF. DNA for the CDR3: TGTGCCAGCTCATTTTCGCCGAGAATGAACACTGAAGCTTTCTTT.

The chain is built from TRBV11-2 and TRBJ2-1; D perhaps matches TRBD1 (5 bases). This CDR3 is built from 13 residues. Germline V gene data show CDR1 as SGHAT and CDR2 as FQNNGV. Trimming took 5 bases from V and 6 from J, leaving 11 bases between them. The CDR3 sequence is CASSVVDTNEQFF. In DNA, the CDR3 is TGTGCCAGCAGCGTAGTGGACACCAATGAGCAGTTCTTC.

This clonotype occurred a few times. The chain is built from TRBV9 and TRBJ1-2; no clear D. Trimming left V 0 bases short and J 2 bases short, with 8 bases between. The CDR3 has 14 residues. CDR1 and CDR2 (germline): SGDLS, YYNGEE. CDR3 loop: CASSVGLGNYGYTF. DNA for the CDR3: TGTGCCAGCAGCGTAGGCTTGGGGAACTATGGCTACACCTTC.

This clonotype occurred many times. V is TRBV25-1 and J is TRBJ1-2; D gene ambiguous. In germline, CDR1 is MGHDK, CDR2 SYGVNS. V shed 5 bases and J shed 3 bases, with 10 bases lying between them. The CDR3 is 13 amino acids. CDR3 in amino acids: CASSLSVDYGYTF. The CDR3, as DNA: TGTGCCAGCAGTTTATCAGTGGACTATGGCTACACCTTC.

This clonotype was found many times. The chain recombines TRBV2 with TRBJ1-2, with D perhaps matching TRBD1 (6 bases). Trimming stripped 2 bases from V and 5 bases from J, with 9 bases between. The CDR3 spans 13 residues. Germline V lookup: CDR1 SNHLY, CDR2 FYNNEI. Here the CDR3 DNA reads TGTGCCAGCAGTGAAAGGGGGAGGTATGGCTACACCTTC. It encodes CASSERGRYGYTF.

This clonotype was detected only a few times. The chain combines TRBV7-2 with TRBJ2-1, with TRBD2 as a possible D gene (6 bases). Germline assignment: CDR1 SGHTA and CDR2 FQGNSA. The CDR3 totals 20 residues. V lost 4 bases and J 6 bases, leaving 31 bases between the germline ends. CDR3: CASSSPTGASAAYFLNEQFF. Written as DNA, the CDR3 is TGTGCCAGCAGCTCACCGACCGGAGCTAGCGCCGCATATTTTCTCAATGAGCAGTTCTTC.

The chain is built from TRBV18 and TRBJ1-6, with 9 bases aligning to TRBD1. V shed 5 bases and J 8 bases; nucleotides not matched to a gene: 4. Germline V CDR1 and CDR2: KGHSH, LQKENI. This CDR3 region has 14 residues. The CDR3 region is CASSLQGADSPLHF. The CDR3, as DNA: TGTGCCAGCTCATTACAGGGGGCGGATTCACCCCTCCACTTT.

This rearrangement joins TRBV7-2 to TRBJ2-1; 11 bases fit TRBD2. The V gene's germline CDR1 is SGHTA and CDR2 FQGNSA. V shed 5 bases and J 5 bases; nucleotides not matched to a gene: 8. CDR3 size: 16 residues. The CDR3 DNA is TGTGCCAGCAGCACTAGCGGGGGAGTCGCCCACAATGAGCAGTTCTTC. Amino acid sequence: CASSTSGGVAHNEQFF.